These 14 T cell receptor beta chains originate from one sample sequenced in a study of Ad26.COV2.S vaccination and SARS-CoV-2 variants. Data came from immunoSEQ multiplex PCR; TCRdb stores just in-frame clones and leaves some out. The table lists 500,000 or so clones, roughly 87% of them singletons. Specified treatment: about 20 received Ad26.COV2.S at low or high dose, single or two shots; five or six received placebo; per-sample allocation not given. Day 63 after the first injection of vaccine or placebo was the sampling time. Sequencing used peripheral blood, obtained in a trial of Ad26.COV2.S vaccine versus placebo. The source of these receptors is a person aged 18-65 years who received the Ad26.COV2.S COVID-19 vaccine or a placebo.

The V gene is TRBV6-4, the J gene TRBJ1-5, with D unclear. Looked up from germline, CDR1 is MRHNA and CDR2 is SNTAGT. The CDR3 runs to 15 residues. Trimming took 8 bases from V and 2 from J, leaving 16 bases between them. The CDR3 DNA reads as TGTGCCAGCTCTCCCGGAATCGGAGGCAATCAGCCCCAGCATTTT. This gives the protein CASSPGIGGNQPQHF.

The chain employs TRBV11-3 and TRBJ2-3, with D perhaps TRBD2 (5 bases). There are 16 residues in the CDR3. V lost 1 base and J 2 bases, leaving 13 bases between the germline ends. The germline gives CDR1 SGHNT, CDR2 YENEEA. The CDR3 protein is CASSLGVEGNTDTQYF. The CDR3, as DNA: TGTGCCAGCAGCTTAGGGGTTGAGGGAAACACAGATACGCAGTATTTT.

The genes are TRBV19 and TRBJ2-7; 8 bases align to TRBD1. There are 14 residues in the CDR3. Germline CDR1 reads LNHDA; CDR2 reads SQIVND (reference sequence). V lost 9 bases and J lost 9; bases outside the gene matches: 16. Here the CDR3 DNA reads TGTGCCAGCTCGCTGGACAGGGCGGTTCCGGGGCAGTACTTC. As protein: CASSLDRAVPGQYF.

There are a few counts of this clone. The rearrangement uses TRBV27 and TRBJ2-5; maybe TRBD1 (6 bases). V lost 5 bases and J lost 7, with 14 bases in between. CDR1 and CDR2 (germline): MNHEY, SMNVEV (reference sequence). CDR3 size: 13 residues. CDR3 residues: CASSPGTPWTQYF. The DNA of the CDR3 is TGTGCCAGCAGTCCCGGGACACCCTGGACCCAGTACTTC.

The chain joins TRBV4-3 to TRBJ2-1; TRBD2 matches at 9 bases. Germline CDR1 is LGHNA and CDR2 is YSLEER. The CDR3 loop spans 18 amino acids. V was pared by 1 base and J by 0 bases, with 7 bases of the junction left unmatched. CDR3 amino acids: CASSQGGSGSLSYNEQFF. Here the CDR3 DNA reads TGCGCCAGCAGCCAAGGGGGTAGCGGGAGCCTCTCCTACAATGAGCAGTTCTTC.

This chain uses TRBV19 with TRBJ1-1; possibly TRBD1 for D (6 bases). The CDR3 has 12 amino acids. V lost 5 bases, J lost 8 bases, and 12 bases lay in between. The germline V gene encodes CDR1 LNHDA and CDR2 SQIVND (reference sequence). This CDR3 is CASSRWGREAFF. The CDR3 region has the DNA TGTGCCAGTAGTCGGTGGGGGCGAGAAGCTTTCTTT.

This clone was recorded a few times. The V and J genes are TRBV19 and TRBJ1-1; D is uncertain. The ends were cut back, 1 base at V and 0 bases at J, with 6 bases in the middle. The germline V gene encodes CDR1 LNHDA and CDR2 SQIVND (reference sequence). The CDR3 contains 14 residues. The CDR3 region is CASSIGAVNTEAFF. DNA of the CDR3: TGTGCCAGTAGTATAGGTGCGGTGAACACTGAAGCTTTCTTT.

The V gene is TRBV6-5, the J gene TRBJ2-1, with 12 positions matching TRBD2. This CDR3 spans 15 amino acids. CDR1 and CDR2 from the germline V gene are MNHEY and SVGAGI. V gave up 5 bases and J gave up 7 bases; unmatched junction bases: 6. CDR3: CASSTSSGRGNEQFF. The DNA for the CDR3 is TGTGCCAGCAGTACGTCTAGCGGGAGGGGGAATGAGCAGTTCTTC.

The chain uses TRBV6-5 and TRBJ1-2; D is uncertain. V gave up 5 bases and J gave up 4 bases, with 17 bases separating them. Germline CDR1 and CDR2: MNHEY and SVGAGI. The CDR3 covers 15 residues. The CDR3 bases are TGTGCCAGCAGTAAGAGAGGGCAGTTTGCCTATGGCTACACCTTC. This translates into CASSKRGQFAYGYTF.

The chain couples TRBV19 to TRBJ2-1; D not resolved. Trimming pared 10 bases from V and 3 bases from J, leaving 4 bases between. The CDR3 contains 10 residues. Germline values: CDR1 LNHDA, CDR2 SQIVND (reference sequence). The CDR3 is CATGYNEQFF. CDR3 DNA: TGTGCCACCGGCTACAATGAGCAGTTCTTC. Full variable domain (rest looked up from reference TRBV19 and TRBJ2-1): DGGITQSPKYLFRKEGQNVTLSCEQNLNHDAMYWYRQDPGQGLRLIYYSQIVNDFQKGDIAEGYSVSREKKESFPLTVTSAQKNPTAFYLCATGYNEQFFGPGTRLTVL.

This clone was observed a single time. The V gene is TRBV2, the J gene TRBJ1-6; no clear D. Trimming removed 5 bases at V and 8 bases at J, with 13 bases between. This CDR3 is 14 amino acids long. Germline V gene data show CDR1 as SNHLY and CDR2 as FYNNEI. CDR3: CASSPGNQDSPLHF. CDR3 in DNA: TGTGCCAGCAGTCCCGGGAATCAGGATTCACCCCTCCACTTT. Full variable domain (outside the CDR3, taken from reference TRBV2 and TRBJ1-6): EPEVTQTPSHQVTQMGQEVILRCVPISNHLYFYWYRQILGQKVEFLVSFYNNEISEKSEIFDDQFSVERPDGSNFTLKIRSTKLEDSAMYFCASSPGNQDSPLHFGNGTRLTVT.

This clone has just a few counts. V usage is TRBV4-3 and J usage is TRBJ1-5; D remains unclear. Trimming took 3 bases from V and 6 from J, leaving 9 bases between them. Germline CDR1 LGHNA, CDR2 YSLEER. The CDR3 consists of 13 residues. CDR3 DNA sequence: TGCGCCAGCAGCCAGGATGATTCTCAGCCCCAGCATTTT. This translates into CASSQDDSQPQHF.

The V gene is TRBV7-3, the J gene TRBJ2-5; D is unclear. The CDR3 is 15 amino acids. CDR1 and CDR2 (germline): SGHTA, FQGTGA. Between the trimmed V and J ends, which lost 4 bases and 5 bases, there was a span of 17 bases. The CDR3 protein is CASSSPGLHGETQYF. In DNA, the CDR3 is TGTGCCAGCAGCTCCCCCGGGCTCCACGGGGAGACCCAGTACTTC.

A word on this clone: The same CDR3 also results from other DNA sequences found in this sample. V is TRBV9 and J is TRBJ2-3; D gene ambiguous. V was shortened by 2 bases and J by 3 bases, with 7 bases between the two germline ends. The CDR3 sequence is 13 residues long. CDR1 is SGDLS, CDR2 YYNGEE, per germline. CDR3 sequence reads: CASSVGGTDTQYF. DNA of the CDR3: TGTGCCAGCAGCGTGGGCGGTACAGATACGCAGTATTTT.